A selection of T cell receptor beta chains follows, all from one sample in a study of technical replicates of blood from a few donors. Repertoires were generated with immunoSEQ multiplex PCR, while TCRdb's copy carries only in-frame clones and drops some. The table has nearly 70,000 clones, approximately 91% seen once. The sequenced sample consisted of PBMCs. The receptors derive from a human donor in good health. Some clones in this sample may be carry-over from other donors' samples. CDR3s include the opening cysteine and the closing phenylalanine or tryptophan. D genes are given only for firm matches. Expanded clones get a size class; other rows say once, few or many, or leave the size out.

V,length,D,J,size,DNA,CDR3
TRBV25-1,12,.,TRBJ1-1,.,TGTGCCAGCAGTGGGGGGGGGAGGAAAGCTTTCTTT,CASSGGGRKAFF
TRBV5-1,15,.,TRBJ1-6,.,TGCGCCAGCAGCCCGGACTCAGGCGGGTCTTCACCCCTCCACTTT,CASSPDSGGSSPLHF
TRBV5-1,15,TRBD1,TRBJ2-3,.,TGCGCCAGCAGCTTGCTTCCAGGGGGCGTACATACGCAGTATTTT,CASSLLPGGVHTQYF
TRBV25-1,15,TRBD2,TRBJ2-3,.,TGTGCCAGCAGTGTGACTAGCGGGGGGGCAGATACGCAGTATTTT,CASSVTSGGADTQYF
TRBV5-1,13,.,TRBJ1-2,.,TGCGCCAGCAGCTCTCCGATGGGAGGAGGCTACACCTTC,CASSSPMGGGYTF
TRBV19,16,.,TRBJ1-4,.,TGTGCCAGTAGTGCGATGCGCGGGGGCGGTAATGAAAAACTGTTTTTT,CASSAMRGGGNEKLFF
TRBV6-6,14,.,TRBJ2-6,.,TGTGCCAGCAGCCGGGACTCTGGGGCCAACGTCCTGACTTTC,CASSRDSGANVLTF
TRBV9,16,TRBD1,TRBJ2-2,.,TGTGCCAGCAGCGTAAGGGCAGGGGGCCCTAATCGGGAGCTGTTTTTT,CASSVRAGGPNRELFF
TRBV5-1,13,.,TRBJ2-5,.,TGCGCCAGCAGGCCTCTGGCAGGAGAGACCCAGTACTTC,CASRPLAGETQYF
TRBV7-9,17,TRBD1,TRBJ2-3,.,TGTGCCAGCAGCGGCAGACTAACAGGGGGTCCCACAGATACGCAGTATTTT,CASSGRLTGGPTDTQYF
TRBV10-3,14,.,TRBJ1-1,.,TGTGCCATCAGCGGACAGTTGATGAACACTGAAGCTTTCTTT,CAISGQLMNTEAFF
TRBV10-3,18,TRBD2,TRBJ2-5,.,TGTGCCATCAGTGAGATTGGGGGGGGACGGCGGGAACAAGAGACCCAGTACTTC,CAISEIGGGRREQETQYF
TRBV19,15,TRBD1,TRBJ2-2,.,TGTGCCAGCCAGACAGGGGGCTTAAGCACCGGGGAGCTGTTTTTT,CASQTGGLSTGELFF
TRBV6-4,16,TRBD2,TRBJ2-1,.,TGTGCCAGCAGTGTGGCTACAGCGGGAGGGTTGGATGAGCAGTTCTTC,CASSVATAGGLDEQFF
TRBV4-1,15,.,TRBJ2-7,.,TGCGCCAGCAGCCCCCAGATTACTAGTTATGGCGAGCAGTACTTC,CASSPQITSYGEQYF
TRBV18,13,.,TRBJ2-7,.,TGTGCCAGCTCACAAGTCAGCTCCTACGAGCAGTACTTC,CASSQVSSYEQYF
TRBV4-2,20,.,TRBJ2-5,.,TGTGCCAGCAGCCTCAATCCCTCTAGAGGGGGAAGTGGGGGACAAGAGACCCAGTACTTC,CASSLNPSRGGSGGQETQYF
TRBV30,11,.,TRBJ2-1,.,TGTGCCTGGAGCCTAGCTAATGAGCAGTTCTTC,CAWSLANEQFF
TRBV7-6,17,TRBD1,TRBJ1-4,few,TGTGCCAGCAGCTTCCAGACAGGGGGGATAACTAATGAAAAACTGTTTTTT,CASSFQTGGITNEKLFF
TRBV29-1,13,.,TRBJ2-1,once,TGCAGCGGGGGGGGCTGGGAAAGGGGTGAGCAGTTCTTC,CSGGGWERGEQFF
TRBV19,14,TRBD1,TRBJ1-2,once,TGTGCCAGTAGAGCGGACAGGGATTCGGGAGGCTACACCTTC,CASRADRDSGGYTF
TRBV4-3,13,TRBD1,TRBJ2-7,.,TGCGCCAGCAGCCGAGGGGGCGCCTACGAGCAGTACTTC,CASSRGGAYEQYF
TRBV10-3,14,.,TRBJ1-6,.,TGTGCCGCCAACAGCAGGGCGGATAATTCACCCCTCCACTTT,CAANSRADNSPLHF
TRBV7-9,15,TRBD1,TRBJ2-1,.,TGTGCCAGCAGCCCTGGGACAGTAACCTACAATGAGCAGTTCTTC,CASSPGTVTYNEQFF
TRBV30,12,.,TRBJ2-7,.,TGTGCCTGGAGTGTACTGACAGGAATCCAGTACTTC,CAWSVLTGIQYF
TRBV6-5,14,.,TRBJ1-1,.,TGTGCCAGCCTCCGCCCCGGGTCGAACACTGAAGCTTTCTTT,CASLRPGSNTEAFF
TRBV19,15,TRBD2,TRBJ2-5,.,TGTGCCAGTAGTATAACGGGGACTAACCAAGAGACCCAGTACTTC,CASSITGTNQETQYF
TRBV2,15,.,TRBJ1-2,.,TGTGCCAGCAGACTCGCGGAGGGGGGAGGGTATGGCTACACCTTC,CASRLAEGGGYGYTF
TRBV30,13,TRBD1,TRBJ2-7,.,TGTGCCTGGAGTACCGGACAGGGGTCAAAGCAGTACTTC,CAWSTGQGSKQYF
TRBV7-9,13,TRBD1,TRBJ1-2,.,TGTGCCAGCAGCTTAGCGACAGGGTTCGGCTACACCTTC,CASSLATGFGYTF
TRBV29-1,14,.,TRBJ1-2,.,TGCAGCGCTGCAGACGACAGATTTAGGAGCGGCTACACCTTC,CSAADDRFRSGYTF
TRBV7-7,13,TRBD1,TRBJ2-7,.,TGTGCCAGCAGCCAGGACAGGGGTAGCGAGCAGTACTTC,CASSQDRGSEQYF
TRBV29-1,14,.,TRBJ2-5,.,TGCAGCGTTGAATCCATGGAGCGTTTCGAGACCCAGTACTTC,CSVESMERFETQYF
TRBV5-6,15,.,TRBJ2-7,once,TGTGCCAGCAGCTCCTCCGGGACACACAACTCGAAGCAGTACTTC,CASSSSGTHNSKQYF
TRBV6-6,14,.,TRBJ1-2,.,TGTGCCAGCAGTTACGGTACGGTTAACTATGGCTACACCTTC,CASSYGTVNYGYTF
TRBV5-6,15,TRBD2,TRBJ2-3,.,TGTGCCACCAAAACCCCGCGGGACTACACAGATACGCAGTATTTT,CATKTPRDYTDTQYF
TRBV15,15,.,TRBJ1-2,.,TGTGCCACCAGCAGGGGGGCGGACCAAAACTATGGCTACACCTTC,CATSRGADQNYGYTF
TRBV6-5,15,.,TRBJ2-4,.,TGTGCCAGCAGTTCCCGATGGCAGGCTACGAACATTCAGTACTTC,CASSSRWQATNIQYF
TRBV5-1,13,.,TRBJ2-7,.,TGCGCCAGCACCGACAGCCTAGCCTACGAGCAGTACTTC,CASTDSLAYEQYF
TRBV12-5,13,.,TRBJ1-5,.,TGTGCTAGTGGTTTGCCCCCCGGGGGGCCCCAGCATTTT,CASGLPPGGPQHF
TRBV29-1,14,.,TRBJ2-3,.,TGCAGCGTCGAACAGGGCTCGGGCACAGATACGCAGTATTTT,CSVEQGSGTDTQYF
TRBV6-1,14,.,TRBJ2-7,.,TGTGCCAGCAGTCAACCGACTTCTTACTACGAGCAGTACTTC,CASSQPTSYYEQYF
TRBV27,11,TRBD1,TRBJ1-1,.,TGTGCCAGCAGTACAGGGGCGGAAGCTTTCTTT,CASSTGAEAFF
TRBV6-5,16,TRBD2,TRBJ2-1,once,TGTGCCAGCAGTTACGGGACTAGCGGGGCCGCCGGGGAGCAGTTCTTC,CASSYGTSGAAGEQFF
TRBV4-1,13,.,TRBJ2-1,.,TGCGCCAGCAGCCAAGAAGACGCGGGGGAGCAGTTCTTC,CASSQEDAGEQFF
TRBV4-3,16,TRBD1,TRBJ1-1,few,TGCGCCAGCAGCCAAGCACAGGGGGCCTCTAACACTGAAGCTTTCTTT,CASSQAQGASNTEAFF
TRBV4-3,15,TRBD2,TRBJ2-7,.,TGCGCCAGCAGCCAAGGGACTAGCGGAACCTACGAGCAGTACTTC,CASSQGTSGTYEQYF
TRBV11-1,12,.,TRBJ2-7,.,TGTGCCAGCAGCCGTGACAACTACGAGCAGTACTTC,CASSRDNYEQYF
TRBV10-1,15,TRBD2,TRBJ2-7,.,TGCGCCAGCAGTCGACTAGCGGGGGGATTCTACGAGCAGTACTTC,CASSRLAGGFYEQYF
TRBV4-3,16,.,TRBJ2-1,.,TGCGCCAGCAGCCAAGCCCGCGTGTCGGCGGGAATGGAGCAGTTCTTC,CASSQARVSAGMEQFF
TRBV4-3,16,TRBD2,TRBJ2-5,.,TGCGCCAGCAGCCAATCCACGAGCGGGGCTGGAGAGACCCAGTACTTC,CASSQSTSGAGETQYF
TRBV4-3,15,.,TRBJ2-7,.,TGCGCCAGCAGCCAAGATGTCGGGACACGCTACGAGCAGTACTTC,CASSQDVGTRYEQYF
TRBV7-8,15,.,TRBJ1-2,.,TGTGCCAGCAGCTTAGTTCCAGGGAGGAGCTATGGCTACACCTTC,CASSLVPGRSYGYTF
TRBV7-2,15,TRBD1,TRBJ2-7,.,TGTGCCAGCAGCTTAGCTGGACAGGTCCCCTACGAGCAGTACTTC,CASSLAGQVPYEQYF